This T cell receptor beta chain derives from a study of blood T cell repertoires in COVID-19. The wider study: Sites across the United States, Italy and Spain contributed samples from acute and convalescent COVID-19. T cells, B-cell-depleted T cells, or PBMCs supplied cDNA or gDNA.

The CDR3 is made up of 14 amino acids. From germline, CDR1 is LNHDA and CDR2 SQIVND (reference sequence). Between the trimmed V and J ends, which lost 3 bases and 4 bases, there was a span of 7 bases. In the authors' workflow: Quantification of nucleated cells was approximated via reference gene primer amplification. Assay used: immunoSEQ multiplex PCR; TCRdb lists only in-frame clones, some missing. The V and J calls and clone size are taken from that table; D and trimming were inferred from the DNA. Of around 150,000 clones in the sample, 85% were seen once. The chain recombines TRBV19 with TRBJ1-6; tentatively, D is TRBD1 (5 bases). This TCR was recovered from a human donor with acute or convalescent COVID-19. The donor label of this sample is uncertain. The sample consisted of peripheral blood. The CDR3 sequence is CASSIGTYNSPLHF. DNA of the CDR3: TGTGCCAGTAGTATTGGGACTTATAATTCACCCCTCCACTTT. Filled out from reference TRBV19 and TRBJ1-6, the complete variable domain reads DGGITQSPKYLFRKEGQNVTLSCEQNLNHDAMYWYRQDPGQGLRLIYYSQIVNDFQKGDIAEGYSVSREKKESFPLTVTSAQKNPTAFYLCASSIGTYNSPLHFGNGTRLTVT.